These 6 T cell receptor beta chains share one sample of origin, sequenced in a study of breast tumors, draining lymph nodes, adjacent tissues. The lymph nodes were axillary draining lymph nodes from breast cancer patients. TCRdb called the multiplex PCR reads again in MiXCR, with one record for every CDR3 protein. The top ten hold about 2.5% of the sample, which has 140,000 to 150,000 distinct CDR3 sequences, 32% seen once. The sample was axillary lymph node tissue. These TCRs come from a female donor with breast cancer. Some clones in this sample may be carry-over from other donors' samples.

Ten or more counts support this clonotype. The V call is TRBV4-3, the J call TRBJ2-7; D gene ambiguous. Germline lookup yields CDR1 LGHNA and CDR2 YSLEER. Trimming cost V 2 bases and J 4 bases, with 3 bases left between them. CDR3 length: 11 amino acids. The DNA for the CDR3 is TGCGCCAGCAGCCAAAATTACGAGCAGTACGTC. Translating it yields CASSQNYEQYV.

This clonotype occurred many times. V gene TRBV6-5 combines with J gene TRBJ1-5; a possible D gene is TRBD1 (5 bases). This CDR3 comprises 12 residues. Trimming pared 5 bases from V and 6 bases from J, leaving 8 bases between. From germline, CDR1 is MNHEY and CDR2 SVGAGI. CDR3 DNA: TGTGCCAGCAGTGTAAGGGGTCAGCCCCAGCATTTT. This sequence encodes CASSVRGQPQHF.

This clonotype was seen at least ten times. V gene TRBV24-1 combines with J gene TRBJ2-5; D unclear. The V gene's germline CDR1 is KGHDR and CDR2 SFDVKD. The CDR3 runs to 12 residues. Deletions cut 1 base from V and 5 bases from J, with 4 bases between. CDR3 region: CATSDFRETQYF. The CDR3 nucleotides are TGTGCCACCAGTGATTTTCGGGAGACCCAGTACTTC.

The V call is TRBV7-2, the J call TRBJ2-7; D may correspond to TRBD1 or TRBD2 (6 bases each). The CDR3 loop spans 17 amino acids. From germline, CDR1 is SGHTA and CDR2 FQGNSA. V was cut by 1 base and J by 2 bases, with 18 bases left in between. The CDR3 sequence: CASSLEGVGGPPYEQYF. CDR3 nucleotides: TGTGCCAGCAGCTTAGAAGGGGTAGGGGGGCCCCCCTACGAGCAGTACTTC.

This clonotype was detected ten times or more. The rearrangement links TRBV6-2 or TRBV6-3 to TRBJ1-5, with TRBD1 identical over 9 bases. Trimming cost V 5 bases and J 7 bases; bases outside gene matches: 3. The CDR3 length is 13 residues. Germline values: CDR1 MNHEY, CDR2 SVGEGT. The CDR3 coding sequence is TGTGCCAGCAGTCGGACAGGGGAACAGCCCCAGCATTTT. It is translated as CASSRTGEQPQHF.

This clonotype occurred many times. The chain joins TRBV5-1 to TRBJ2-7; 14 bases are shared with TRBD2. Germline lookup yields CDR1 SGHRS and CDR2 YFSETQ. V lost 4 bases to trimming and J lost 2 bases; unmatched junction nucleotides: 5. The CDR3 extends over 16 amino acids. CDR3: CASSTGLAGVPYEQYF. In DNA, the CDR3 is TGCGCCAGCAGCACGGGACTAGCGGGGGTGCCCTACGAGCAGTACTTC.